The 13 T cell receptor beta chains below come from one sample, sequenced in a study of siplizumab effects on memory and regulatory T cells. Clones were read by immunoSEQ multiplex PCR, and TCRdb kept only the in-frame ones, dropping some. The data contain roughly 56,000 clones, approximately 97% of them singletons. The sequenced material came from naive CD8+ T cells sorted from blood. The receptors originated from a human donor in good health.

The chain recombines TRBV28 with TRBJ1-2, with 7 bases aligning to TRBD1. Germline V CDR1 and CDR2: MDHEN, SYDVKM. This CDR3 is 13 amino acids long. Germline trimming cut 3 bases from V and 7 bases from J; bases unmatched to any gene: 5. DNA for the CDR3: TGTGCCAGCAGTTTGAACCAGGGGGGTGGCTACACCTTC. Amino acids: CASSLNQGGGYTF.

The chain links TRBV14 to TRBJ2-1; D is ambiguous. V lost 3 bases and J lost 10, with 13 bases in between. The CDR3 consists of 13 residues. The germline CDR1 and CDR2 sequences are SGHDN and FVKESK. The CDR3 DNA reads as TGTGCCAGCAGCCACCCGGAAGAGAGGGAGCAGTTCTTC. Translating it yields CASSHPEEREQFF.

The rearrangement links TRBV27 to TRBJ1-5; 7 nucleotides match TRBD1. V gave up 5 bases and J gave up 4 bases; unmatched junction bases: 8. The V gene's germline CDR1 is MNHEY and CDR2 SMNVEV (reference sequence). This CDR3 comprises 15 residues. The DNA of the CDR3 is TGTGCCAGCAGTACAGATCCAGGGGGGAATCAGCCCCAGCATTTT. This sequence encodes CASSTDPGGNQPQHF.

V usage is TRBV21-1 and J usage is TRBJ1-5. TRBV21-1 constitutes a pseudogene. CDR3 length: 20 amino acids. CDR3 amino acids: CASSKGWGADRTHSNQPQHF. For the CDR3, the DNA is TGTGCCAGCAGCAAAGGTTGGGGAGCCGATCGGACCCATAGCAATCAGCCCCAGCATTTT.

The chain joins TRBV6-6 to TRBJ2-1; D is perhaps TRBD2 (5 bases). V lost 6 bases and J 7 bases, leaving 13 bases between the germline ends. This CDR3 contains 13 residues. Per germline, CDR1 MNHNY and CDR2 SVGAGI (reference sequence). The DNA of the CDR3 is TGTGCCAGCAGGATGGTGGAGGTAAATGAGCAGTTCTTC. This translates into CASRMVEVNEQFF.

This chain uses TRBV5-6 with TRBJ1-1; D gene unclear. V was trimmed by 1 base and J by 1 base, leaving 8 bases between them. The CDR3 covers 14 residues. CDR1 SGHDT and CDR2 YYEEEE come from the germline V gene. For the CDR3, the DNA is TGTGCCAGCAGCTTGCCGGGAACGAACACTGAAGCTTTCTTT. Its protein product is CASSLPGTNTEAFF. The whole variable domain, filled in from reference TRBV5-6 and TRBJ1-1, reads DAGVTQSPTHLIKTRGQQVTLRCSPKSGHDTVSWYQQALGQGPQFIFQYYEEEERQRGNFPDRFSGHQFPNYSSELNVNALLLGDSALYLCASSLPGTNTEAFFGQGTRLTVV.

The chain recombines TRBV27 with TRBJ2-1; possible D gene TRBD2, 6 bases. Germline lookup yields CDR1 MNHEY and CDR2 SMNVEV (reference sequence). The V end lost 5 bases, the J end lost 8 bases, and 16 bases lay between the germline ends. The CDR3 contains 14 residues. The CDR3 nucleotides read TGTGCCAGCAGTCCAACGACTAGAGGGGATGAGCAGTTCTTC. Encoded protein: CASSPTTRGDEQFF.

This chain links TRBV5-1 with TRBJ2-7, with D hard to call. V dropped 4 bases and J dropped 5 bases, with 16 bases sitting between them. The CDR3 extends over 14 amino acids. Looked up from germline, CDR1 is SGHRS and CDR2 is YFSETQ. The CDR3 bases are TGCGCCAGCAGCCTGGCCGACCCCCGGGACGAGCAGTACTTC. Encoded protein: CASSLADPRDEQYF.

The chain recombines TRBV15 with TRBJ2-3; D ambiguous. The germline gives CDR1 LNHNV, CDR2 YYDKDF (reference sequence). This CDR3 is built from 15 residues. With 0 bases removed from V and 1 base from J, the gap between germline ends came to 8 bases. CDR3 DNA sequence: TGTGCCACCAGCAGAGAAATGGTGGGCACAGATACGCAGTATTTT. Translated: CATSREMVGTDTQYF.

V usage is TRBV30 and J usage is TRBJ2-1; D remains ambiguous. The CDR3 is 13 residues long. The V end lost 1 base, the J end lost 9 bases, and 13 bases lay between the germline ends. Germline V gene data show CDR1 as GTSNPN and CDR2 as SVGIG (reference sequence). CDR3 amino acids: CAWSDARPREQFF. DNA for the CDR3: TGTGCCTGGAGTGATGCGCGTCCGCGTGAGCAGTTCTTC.

The chain carries TRBV7-2 and TRBJ1-5; D perhaps matches TRBD1 (5 bases). Trimming pared 5 bases from V and 0 bases from J, leaving 8 bases between. Germline V CDR1 and CDR2: SGHTA, FQGNSA. CDR3 length equals 14 residues. The CDR3 sequence is CASSEGLSNQPQHF. As DNA, the CDR3 is TGTGCCAGCAGCGAGGGACTTAGCAATCAGCCCCAGCATTTT.

This chain links TRBV19 with TRBJ1-1; D remains unclear. The V gene's germline CDR1 is LNHDA and CDR2 SQIVND (reference sequence). V was pared by 6 bases and J by 5 bases, with 19 bases between. The CDR3 has 15 residues. The DNA of the CDR3 is TGTGCCAGTAGCCCTCTTACTATAAAAATAACTGAAGCTTTCTTT. Protein sequence: CASSPLTIKITEAFF.

The chain employs TRBV4-1 and TRBJ2-7; D is perhaps TRBD2 (7 bases). From germline, CDR1 is MGHRA and CDR2 YSYEKL. V was cut by 1 base and J by 3 bases, with 13 bases left in between. This CDR3 is built from 15 residues. The CDR3 sequence is CASSQVGGRLYEQYF. The CDR3 region has the DNA TGCGCCAGCAGCCAAGTGGGGGGGCGCCTCTACGAGCAGTACTTC.